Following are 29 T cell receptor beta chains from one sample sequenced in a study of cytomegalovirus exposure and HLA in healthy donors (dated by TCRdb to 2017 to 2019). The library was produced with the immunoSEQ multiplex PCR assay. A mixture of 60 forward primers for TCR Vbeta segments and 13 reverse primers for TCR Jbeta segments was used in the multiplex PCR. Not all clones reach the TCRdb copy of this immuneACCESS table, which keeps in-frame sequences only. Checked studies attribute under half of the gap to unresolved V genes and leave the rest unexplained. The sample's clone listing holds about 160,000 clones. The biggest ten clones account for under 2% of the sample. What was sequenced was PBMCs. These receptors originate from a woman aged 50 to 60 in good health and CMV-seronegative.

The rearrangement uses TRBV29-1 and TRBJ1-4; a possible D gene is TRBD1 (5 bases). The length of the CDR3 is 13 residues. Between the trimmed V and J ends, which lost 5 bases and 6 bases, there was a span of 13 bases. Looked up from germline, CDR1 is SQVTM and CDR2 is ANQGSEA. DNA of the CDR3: TGCAGCGTTCTATTCGGGGGACATGAAAAACTGTTTTTT. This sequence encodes CSVLFGGHEKLFF. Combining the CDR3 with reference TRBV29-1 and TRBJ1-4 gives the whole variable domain SAVISQKPSRDICQRGTSLTIQCQVDSQVTMMFWYRQQPGQSLTLIATANQGSEATYESGFVIDKFPISRPNLTFSTLTVSNMSPEDSSIYLCSVLFGGHEKLFFGSGTQLSVL.

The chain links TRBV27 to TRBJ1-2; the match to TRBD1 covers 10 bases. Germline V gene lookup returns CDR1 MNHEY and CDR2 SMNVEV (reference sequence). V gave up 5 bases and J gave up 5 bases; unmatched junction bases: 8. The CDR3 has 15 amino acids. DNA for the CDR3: TGTGCCAGCAGTCCCCGGGACAGGGGTGGTTATGGCTACACCTTC. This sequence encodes CASSPRDRGGYGYTF.

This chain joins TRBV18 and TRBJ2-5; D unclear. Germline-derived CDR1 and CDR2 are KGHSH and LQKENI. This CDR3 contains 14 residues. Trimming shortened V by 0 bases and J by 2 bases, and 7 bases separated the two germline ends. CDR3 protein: CASSPPIGQETQYF. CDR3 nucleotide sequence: TGTGCCAGCTCACCACCAATCGGGCAAGAGACCCAGTACTTC.

The CDR3 sequence is CASSEFRGEEKLFF. For the CDR3, the DNA is TGTGCCAGCAGTGAATTCAGGGGGGAGGAAAAACTGTTTTTT. The chain uses TRBV25-1 and TRBJ1-4; 7 nucleotides align to TRBD1. The CDR3 is made up of 14 amino acids. Germline CDR1 and CDR2: MGHDK and SYGVNS. Trimming took 1 base from V and 8 from J; bases not matched to a gene: 4.

CDR3 sequence reads: CASSGRDAIYEQYF. The CDR3 DNA reads as TGTGCCAGCAGCGGGCGGGACGCTATCTACGAGCAGTACTTC. The chain links TRBV9 to TRBJ2-7, with D maybe TRBD2 (6 bases). Germline assignment: CDR1 SGDLS and CDR2 YYNGEE. The CDR3 consists of 14 residues. The germline V and J ends were trimmed by 3 bases and 3 bases, with 13 bases remaining between them. The full variable domain, in which reference TRBV9 and TRBJ2-7 provide the parts outside the CDR3, is DSGVTQTPKHLITATGQRVTLRCSPRSGDLSVYWYQQSLDQGLQFLIQYYNGEERAKGNILERFSAQQFPDLHSELNLSSLELGDSALYFCASSGRDAIYEQYFGPGTRLTVT.

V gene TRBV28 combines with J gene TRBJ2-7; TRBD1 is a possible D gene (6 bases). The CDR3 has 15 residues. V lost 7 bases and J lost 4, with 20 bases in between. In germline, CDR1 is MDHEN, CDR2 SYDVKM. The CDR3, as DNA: TGTGCCAGCACCCAACCTCCCAGGGGCCGGTACGAGCAGTACTTC. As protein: CASTQPPRGRYEQYF.

CDR3 DNA sequence: TGTGCCTGGAGTGTAGGTTCAGGGCTCACTGAAGCTTTCTTT. Its translation is CAWSVGSGLTEAFF. The chain has TRBV30 and TRBJ1-1; D possibly corresponds to TRBD1 (5 bases). The CDR3 has 14 residues. Germline CDR1 and CDR2: GTSNPN and SVGIG (reference sequence). Trimming stripped 0 bases from V and 4 bases from J, with 12 bases between.

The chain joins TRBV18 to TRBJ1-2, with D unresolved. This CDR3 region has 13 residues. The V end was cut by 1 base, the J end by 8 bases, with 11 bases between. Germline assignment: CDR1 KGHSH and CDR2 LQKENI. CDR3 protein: CASSPRSEGGYTF. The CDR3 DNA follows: TGTGCCAGCTCACCACGGAGCGAGGGAGGCTACACCTTC.

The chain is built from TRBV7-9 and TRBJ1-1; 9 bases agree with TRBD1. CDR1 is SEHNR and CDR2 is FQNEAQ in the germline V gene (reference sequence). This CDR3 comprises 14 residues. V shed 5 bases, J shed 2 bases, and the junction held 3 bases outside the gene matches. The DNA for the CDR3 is TGTGCCAGCAGCGTGGACAGGGGAAACACTGAAGCTTTCTTT. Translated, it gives CASSVDRGNTEAFF.

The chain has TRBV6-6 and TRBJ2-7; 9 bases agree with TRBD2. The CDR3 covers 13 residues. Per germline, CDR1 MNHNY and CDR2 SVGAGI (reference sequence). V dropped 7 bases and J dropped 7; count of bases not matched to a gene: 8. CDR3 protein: CASIEAGGREQYF. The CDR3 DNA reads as TGTGCCAGCATCGAAGCGGGAGGTAGGGAGCAGTACTTC.

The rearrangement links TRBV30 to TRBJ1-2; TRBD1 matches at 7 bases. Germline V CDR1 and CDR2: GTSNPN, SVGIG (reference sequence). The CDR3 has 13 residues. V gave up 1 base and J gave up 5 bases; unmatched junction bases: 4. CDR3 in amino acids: CAWSGQGSYGYTF. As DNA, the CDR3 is TGTGCCTGGAGTGGACAGGGATCATATGGCTACACCTTC.

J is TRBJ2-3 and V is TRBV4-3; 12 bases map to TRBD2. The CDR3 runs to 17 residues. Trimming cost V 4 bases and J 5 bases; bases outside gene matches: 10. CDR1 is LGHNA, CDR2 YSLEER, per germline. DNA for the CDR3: TGCGCCAGCAGCCGCGATTGGACTAGCGGGACAATAGATACGCAGTATTTT. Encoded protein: CASSRDWTSGTIDTQYF.

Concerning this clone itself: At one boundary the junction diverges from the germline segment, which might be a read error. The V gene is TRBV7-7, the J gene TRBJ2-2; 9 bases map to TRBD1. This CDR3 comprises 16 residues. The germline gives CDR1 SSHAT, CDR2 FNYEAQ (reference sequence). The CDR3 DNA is TGTGCTAGCAGCCGGACGGCGGACAGGGGCACCGGGGAGCTGTTTTTT. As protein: CASSRTADRGTGELFF.

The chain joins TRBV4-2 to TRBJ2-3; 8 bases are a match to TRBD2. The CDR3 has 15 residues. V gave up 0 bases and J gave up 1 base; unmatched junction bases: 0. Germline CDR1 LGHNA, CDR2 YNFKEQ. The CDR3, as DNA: TGTGCCAGCAGCCAAGAGACTAGCGGCACAGATACGCAGTATTTT. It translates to CASSQETSGTDTQYF.

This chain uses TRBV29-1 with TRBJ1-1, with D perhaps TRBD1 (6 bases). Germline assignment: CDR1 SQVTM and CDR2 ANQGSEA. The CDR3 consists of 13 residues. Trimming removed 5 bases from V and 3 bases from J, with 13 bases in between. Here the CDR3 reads CSVRKGGDTEAFF. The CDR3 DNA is TGCAGCGTTCGGAAGGGGGGGGACACTGAAGCTTTCTTT.

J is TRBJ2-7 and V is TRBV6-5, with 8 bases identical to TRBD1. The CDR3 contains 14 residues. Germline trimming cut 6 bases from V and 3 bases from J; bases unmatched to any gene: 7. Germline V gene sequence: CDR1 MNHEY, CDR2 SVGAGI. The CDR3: CASSYDRGYYEQYF. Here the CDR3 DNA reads TGTGCCAGCAGCTACGACAGGGGATACTACGAGCAGTACTTC.

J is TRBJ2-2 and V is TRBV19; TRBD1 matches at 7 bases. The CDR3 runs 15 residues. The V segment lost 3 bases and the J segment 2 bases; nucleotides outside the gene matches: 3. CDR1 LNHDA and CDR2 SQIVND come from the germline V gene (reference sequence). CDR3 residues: CASSIRTGNTGELFF. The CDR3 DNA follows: TGTGCCAGTAGTATTAGGACAGGTAACACCGGGGAGCTGTTTTTT.

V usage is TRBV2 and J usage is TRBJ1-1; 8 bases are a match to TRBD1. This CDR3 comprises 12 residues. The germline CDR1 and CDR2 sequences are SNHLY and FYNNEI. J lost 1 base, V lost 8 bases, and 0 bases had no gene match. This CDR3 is CASDRGNTEAFF. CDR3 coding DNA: TGTGCCAGCGACAGGGGGAACACTGAAGCTTTCTTT.

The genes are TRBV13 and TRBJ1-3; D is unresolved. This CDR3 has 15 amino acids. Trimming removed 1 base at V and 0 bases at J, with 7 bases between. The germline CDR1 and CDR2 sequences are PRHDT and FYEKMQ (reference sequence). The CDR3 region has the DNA TGTGCCAGCAGCTTAGTGCCAGACTCTGGAAACACCATATATTTT. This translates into CASSLVPDSGNTIYF.

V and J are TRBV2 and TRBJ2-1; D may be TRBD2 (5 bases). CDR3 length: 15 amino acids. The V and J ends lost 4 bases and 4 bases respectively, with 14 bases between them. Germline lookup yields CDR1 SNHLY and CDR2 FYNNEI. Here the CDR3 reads CASSASGLNYNEQFF. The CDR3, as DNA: TGTGCCAGCAGTGCCTCAGGACTGAATTACAATGAGCAGTTCTTC.

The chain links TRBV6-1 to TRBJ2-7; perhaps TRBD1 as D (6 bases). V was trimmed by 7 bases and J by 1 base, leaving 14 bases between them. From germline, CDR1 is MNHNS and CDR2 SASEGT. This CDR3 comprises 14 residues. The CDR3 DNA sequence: TGTGCCAGCATCTACAGGGCAAATTCCTACGAGCAGTACTTC. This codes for CASIYRANSYEQYF.

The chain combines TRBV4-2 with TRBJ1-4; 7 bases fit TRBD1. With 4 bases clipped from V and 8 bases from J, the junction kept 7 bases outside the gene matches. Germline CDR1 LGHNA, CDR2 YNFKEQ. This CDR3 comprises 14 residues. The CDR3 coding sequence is TGTGCCAGCAGCCCCAGGACAGGCGAGGAAAAACTGTTTTTT. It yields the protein CASSPRTGEEKLFF.

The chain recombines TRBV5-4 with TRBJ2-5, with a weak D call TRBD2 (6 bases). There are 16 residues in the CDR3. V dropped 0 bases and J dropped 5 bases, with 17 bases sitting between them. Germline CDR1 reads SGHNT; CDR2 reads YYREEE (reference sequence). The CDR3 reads CASSLGERAAAETQYF. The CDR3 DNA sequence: TGTGCCAGCAGCTTGGGGGAGCGGGCCGCCGCCGAGACCCAGTACTTC.

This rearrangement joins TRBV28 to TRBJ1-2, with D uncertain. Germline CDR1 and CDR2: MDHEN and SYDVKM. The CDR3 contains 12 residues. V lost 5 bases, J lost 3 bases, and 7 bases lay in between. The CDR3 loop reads CASSNQDYGYTF. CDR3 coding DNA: TGTGCCAGCAGTAACCAGGACTATGGCTACACCTTC.

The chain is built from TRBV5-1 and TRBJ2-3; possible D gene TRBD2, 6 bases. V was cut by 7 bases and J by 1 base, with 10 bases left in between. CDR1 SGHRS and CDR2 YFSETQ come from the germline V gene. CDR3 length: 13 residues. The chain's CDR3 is CASAGGGTDTQYF. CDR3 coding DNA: TGCGCCAGCGCCGGCGGGGGCACAGATACGCAGTATTTT.

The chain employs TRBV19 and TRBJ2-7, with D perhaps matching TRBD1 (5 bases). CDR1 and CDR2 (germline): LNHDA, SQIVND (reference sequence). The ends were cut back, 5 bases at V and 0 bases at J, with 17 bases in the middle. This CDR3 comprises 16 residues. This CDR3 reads CASSSLGRTLSYEQYF. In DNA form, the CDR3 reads TGTGCCAGTAGTTCTTTAGGCCGGACACTCTCCTACGAGCAGTACTTC.

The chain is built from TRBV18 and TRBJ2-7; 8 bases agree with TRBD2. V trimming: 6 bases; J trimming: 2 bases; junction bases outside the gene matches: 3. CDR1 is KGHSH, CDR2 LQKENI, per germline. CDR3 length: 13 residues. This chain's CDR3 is CASSSGGTYEQYF. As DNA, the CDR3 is TGTGCCAGCTCGTCGGGAGGGACCTACGAGCAGTACTTC.

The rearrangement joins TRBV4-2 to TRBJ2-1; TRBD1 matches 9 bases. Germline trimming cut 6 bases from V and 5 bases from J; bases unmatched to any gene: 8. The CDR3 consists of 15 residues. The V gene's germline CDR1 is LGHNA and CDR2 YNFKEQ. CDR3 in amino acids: CASRTGTGSNNEQFF. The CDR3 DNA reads TGTGCCAGCAGAACCGGGACAGGGAGCAACAATGAGCAGTTCTTC.

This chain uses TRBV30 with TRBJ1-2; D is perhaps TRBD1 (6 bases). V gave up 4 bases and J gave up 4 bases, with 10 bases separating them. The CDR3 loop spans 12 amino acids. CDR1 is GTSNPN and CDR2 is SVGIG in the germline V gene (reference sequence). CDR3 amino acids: CAWTRGLYGYTF. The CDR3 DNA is TGTGCCTGGACCAGGGGCCTCTATGGCTACACCTTC.